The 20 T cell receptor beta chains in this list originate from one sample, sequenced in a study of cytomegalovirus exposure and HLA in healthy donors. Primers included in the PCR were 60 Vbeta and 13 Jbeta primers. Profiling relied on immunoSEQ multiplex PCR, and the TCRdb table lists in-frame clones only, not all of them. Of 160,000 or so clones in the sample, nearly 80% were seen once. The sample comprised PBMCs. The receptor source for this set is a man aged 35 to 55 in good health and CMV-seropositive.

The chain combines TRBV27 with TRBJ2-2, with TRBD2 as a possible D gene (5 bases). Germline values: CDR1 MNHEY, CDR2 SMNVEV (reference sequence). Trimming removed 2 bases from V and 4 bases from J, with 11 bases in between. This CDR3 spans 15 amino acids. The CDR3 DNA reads TGTGCCAGCAGTTTAGTGGGAGTGGCCACCGGGGAGCTGTTTTTT. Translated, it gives CASSLVGVATGELFF.

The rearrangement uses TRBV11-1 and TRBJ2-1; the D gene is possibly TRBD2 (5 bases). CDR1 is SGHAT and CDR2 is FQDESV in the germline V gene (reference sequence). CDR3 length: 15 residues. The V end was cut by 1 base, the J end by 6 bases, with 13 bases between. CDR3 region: CASSLGLPGSNEQFF. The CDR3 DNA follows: TGTGCCAGCAGCTTAGGGTTACCGGGGTCCAATGAGCAGTTCTTC.

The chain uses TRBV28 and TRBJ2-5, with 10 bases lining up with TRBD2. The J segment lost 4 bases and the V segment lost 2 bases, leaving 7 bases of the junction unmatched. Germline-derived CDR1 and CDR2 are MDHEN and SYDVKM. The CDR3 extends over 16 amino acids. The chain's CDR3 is CASSLGLSGRGETQYF. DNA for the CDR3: TGTGCCAGCAGTTTAGGATTGAGCGGGAGGGGAGAGACCCAGTACTTC. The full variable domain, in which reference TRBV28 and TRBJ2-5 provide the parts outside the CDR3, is DVKVTQSSRYLVKRTGEKVFLECVQDMDHENMFWYRQDPGLGLRLIYFSYDVKMKEKGDIPEGYSVSREKKERFSLILESASTNQTSMYLCASSLGLSGRGETQYFGPGTRLLVL.

CDR3 nucleotides: TGTGCCAGCAGTACCCTGACCGGACAGCAAGCTAGAGGCTACACCTTC. Amino acids: CASSTLTGQQARGYTF. The chain uses TRBV28 and TRBJ1-2; perhaps TRBD1 as D (6 bases). V lost 5 bases to trimming and J lost 8 bases, with 24 bases between them. This CDR3 region has 16 residues. CDR1 is MDHEN and CDR2 is SYDVKM in the germline V gene.

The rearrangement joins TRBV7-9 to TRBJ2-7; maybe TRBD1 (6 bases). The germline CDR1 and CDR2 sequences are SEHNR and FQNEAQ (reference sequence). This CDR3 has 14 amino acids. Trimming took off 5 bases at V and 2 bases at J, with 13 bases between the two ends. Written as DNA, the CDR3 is TGTGCCAGCAGCCAAACGACAGGCCCCTACGAGCAGTACTTC. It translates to CASSQTTGPYEQYF.

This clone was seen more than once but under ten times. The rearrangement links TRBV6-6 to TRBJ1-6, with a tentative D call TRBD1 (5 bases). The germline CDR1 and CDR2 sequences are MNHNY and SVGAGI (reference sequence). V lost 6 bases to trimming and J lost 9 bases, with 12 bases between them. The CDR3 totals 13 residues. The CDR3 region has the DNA TGTGCCAGCAGACCTGCAGGGATTTCACCCCTCCACTTT. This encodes CASRPAGISPLHF.

The CDR3 region has the DNA TGTGCCAGCAGCCCCGGAGTAGCGGGAGGGCCGGGTCGTGAGACCCAGTACTTC. Protein sequence: CASSPGVAGGPGRETQYF. The J gene is TRBJ2-5, the V gene TRBV7-8; 11 bases are a match to TRBD2. The germline V gene encodes CDR1 SGHVS and CDR2 FQNEAQ. After removal of 5 bases from V and 5 bases from J, the junction contained 16 bases not matched to a gene. The CDR3 has 18 residues.

As DNA, the CDR3 is TGTGCCACCTCGCGGGCGTACGAGCAGTACTTC. It codes for CATSRAYEQYF. The rearrangement links TRBV6-6 to TRBJ2-7, with D tentatively TRBD2 (5 bases). V lost 10 bases and J lost 4, with 11 bases in between. The CDR3 has 11 amino acids. Germline V lookup: CDR1 MNHNY, CDR2 SVGAGI (reference sequence).

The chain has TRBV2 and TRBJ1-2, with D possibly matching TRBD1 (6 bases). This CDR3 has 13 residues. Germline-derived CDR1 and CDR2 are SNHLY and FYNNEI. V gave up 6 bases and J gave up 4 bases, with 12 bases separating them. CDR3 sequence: CASSKQDSYGYTF. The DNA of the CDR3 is TGTGCCAGCAGCAAACAGGACAGCTATGGCTACACCTTC. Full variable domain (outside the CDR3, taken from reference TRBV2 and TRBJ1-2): EPEVTQTPSHQVTQMGQEVILRCVPISNHLYFYWYRQILGQKVEFLVSFYNNEISEKSEIFDDQFSVERPDGSNFTLKIRSTKLEDSAMYFCASSKQDSYGYTFGSGTRLTVV.

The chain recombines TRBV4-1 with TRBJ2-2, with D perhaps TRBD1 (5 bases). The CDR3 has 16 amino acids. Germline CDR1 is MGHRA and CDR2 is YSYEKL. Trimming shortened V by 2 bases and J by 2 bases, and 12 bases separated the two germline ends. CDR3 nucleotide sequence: TGCGCCAGCAGCCAAATGCGACAGATTAACACCGGGGAGCTGTTTTTT. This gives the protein CASSQMRQINTGELFF.

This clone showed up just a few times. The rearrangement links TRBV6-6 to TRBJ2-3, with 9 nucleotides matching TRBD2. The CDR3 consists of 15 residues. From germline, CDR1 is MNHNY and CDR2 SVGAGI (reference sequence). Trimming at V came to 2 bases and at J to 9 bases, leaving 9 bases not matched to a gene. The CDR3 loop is CASSYTGGGGSTQYF. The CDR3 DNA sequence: TGTGCCAGCAGTTACACGGGCGGGGGGGGATCCACGCAGTATTTT.

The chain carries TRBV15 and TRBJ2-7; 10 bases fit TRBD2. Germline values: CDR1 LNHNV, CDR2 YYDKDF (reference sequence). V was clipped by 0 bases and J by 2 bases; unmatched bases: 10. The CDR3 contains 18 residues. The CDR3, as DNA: TGTGCCACCAGCAGAGATATGACTAGCGGGTTCTCCCCCTACGAGCAGTACTTC. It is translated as CATSRDMTSGFSPYEQYF.

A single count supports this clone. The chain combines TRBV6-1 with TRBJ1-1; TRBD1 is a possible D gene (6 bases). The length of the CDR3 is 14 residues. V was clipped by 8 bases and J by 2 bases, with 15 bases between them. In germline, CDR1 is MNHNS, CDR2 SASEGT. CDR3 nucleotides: TGTGCCAGCTCACGACCAGGGGTCAACACTGAAGCTTTCTTT. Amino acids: CASSRPGVNTEAFF.

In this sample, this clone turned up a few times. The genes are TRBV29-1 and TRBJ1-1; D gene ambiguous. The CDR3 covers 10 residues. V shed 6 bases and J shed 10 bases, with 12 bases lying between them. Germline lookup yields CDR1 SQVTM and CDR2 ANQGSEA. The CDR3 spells CSVPELGAFF. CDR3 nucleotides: TGCAGCGTACCCGAGCTTGGAGCTTTCTTT. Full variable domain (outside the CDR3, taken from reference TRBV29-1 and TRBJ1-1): SAVISQKPSRDICQRGTSLTIQCQVDSQVTMMFWYRQQPGQSLTLIATANQGSEATYESGFVIDKFPISRPNLTFSTLTVSNMSPEDSSIYLCSVPELGAFFGQGTRLTVV.

The CDR3 reads CASTYRADFTEAFF. CDR3 nucleotides: TGTGCCAGCACCTACCGTGCAGACTTCACTGAAGCTTTCTTT. J is TRBJ1-1 and V is TRBV11-2; no firm D call. CDR1 is SGHAT, CDR2 FQNNGV, per germline. CDR3 length equals 14 residues. Trimming removed 7 bases at V and 4 bases at J, with 16 bases between.

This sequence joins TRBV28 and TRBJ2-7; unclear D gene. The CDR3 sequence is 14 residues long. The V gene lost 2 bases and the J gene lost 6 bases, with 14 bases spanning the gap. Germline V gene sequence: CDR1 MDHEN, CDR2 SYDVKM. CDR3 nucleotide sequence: TGTGCCAGCAGTTTAGGTTCGTATGCCGGCGAGCAGTACTTC. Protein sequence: CASSLGSYAGEQYF. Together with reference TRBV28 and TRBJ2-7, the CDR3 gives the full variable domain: DVKVTQSSRYLVKRTGEKVFLECVQDMDHENMFWYRQDPGLGLRLIYFSYDVKMKEKGDIPEGYSVSREKKERFSLILESASTNQTSMYLCASSLGSYAGEQYFGPGTRLTVT.

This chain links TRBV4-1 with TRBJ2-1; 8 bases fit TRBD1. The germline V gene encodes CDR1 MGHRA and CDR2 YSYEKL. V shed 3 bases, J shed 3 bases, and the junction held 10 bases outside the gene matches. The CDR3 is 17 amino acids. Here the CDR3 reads CASSQTGARKYYNEQFF. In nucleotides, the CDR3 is TGCGCCAGCAGCCAGACAGGGGCCCGAAAATACTACAATGAGCAGTTCTTC.

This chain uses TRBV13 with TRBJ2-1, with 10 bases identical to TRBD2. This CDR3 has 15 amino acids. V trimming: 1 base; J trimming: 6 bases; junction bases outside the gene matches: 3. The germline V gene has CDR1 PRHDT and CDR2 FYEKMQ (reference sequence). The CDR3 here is CASSLDSGRPNEQFF. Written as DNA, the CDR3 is TGTGCCAGCAGCTTAGATAGCGGGAGGCCCAATGAGCAGTTCTTC.

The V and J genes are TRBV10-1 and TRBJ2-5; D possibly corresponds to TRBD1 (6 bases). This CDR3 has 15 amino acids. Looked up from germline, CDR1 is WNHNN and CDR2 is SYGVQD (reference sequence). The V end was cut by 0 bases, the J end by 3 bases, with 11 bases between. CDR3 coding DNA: TGCGCCAGCAGTGAGTCGGGTCACAGGGAAGAGACCCAGTACTTC. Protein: CASSESGHREETQYF.

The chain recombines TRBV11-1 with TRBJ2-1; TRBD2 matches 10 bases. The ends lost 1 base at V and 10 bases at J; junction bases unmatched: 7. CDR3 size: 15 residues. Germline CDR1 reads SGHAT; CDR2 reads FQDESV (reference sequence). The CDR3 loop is CASSLGLAGVLEQFF. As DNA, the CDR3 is TGTGCCAGCAGCTTAGGTCTAGCGGGAGTCCTAGAGCAGTTCTTC.